These 27 T cell receptor beta chains came from one sample sequenced in a study of T cells after yellow fever vaccination. TCRdb called the 5' RACE reads again in MiXCR, with one record for every CDR3 protein. The sample has about 58,000 distinct CDR3 sequences, approximately 7% seen once. The sample was CD8+ T cells sorted from PBMCs, taken on the day of the first yellow fever vaccination. The origin of the receptors is a man between 18 and 35 years old who received the YFV17D yellow fever vaccine.

This rearrangement joins TRBV12-3 or TRBV12-4 to TRBJ2-2; either TRBD1 or TRBD2 may fit D (6 bases each). The CDR3 is made up of 16 amino acids. The V and J ends lost 1 base and 4 bases respectively, with 13 bases between them. The DNA for the CDR3 is TGTGCCAGCAGTTTAGTTCCGGGGGCGTCCACCGGGGAGCTGTTTTTT. Amino acid sequence: CASSLVPGASTGELFF.

This clonotype was picked up many times. The V and J genes are TRBV5-1 and TRBJ2-7; D is ambiguous. Trimming left V 4 bases short and J 0 bases short, with 5 bases between. The CDR3 spans 12 residues. The germline CDR1 and CDR2 sequences are SGHRS and YFSETQ. The CDR3 sequence is CASSVNSYEQYF. The CDR3 coding sequence is TGCGCCAGCAGCGTAAACTCCTACGAGCAGTACTTC.

This chain joins TRBV27 and TRBJ2-1; TRBD2 might be the D (5 bases). The length of the CDR3 is 14 residues. Germline CDR1 reads MNHEY; CDR2 reads SMNVEV (reference sequence). V was clipped by 4 bases and J by 9 bases, with 16 bases between them. CDR3 residues: CASSSGVLSAEQFF. The CDR3 bases are TGTGCCAGCAGTTCCGGGGTACTCTCTGCTGAGCAGTTCTTC.

This clonotype has a handful of counts. The chain carries TRBV20-1 and TRBJ1-5; the D is unclear. Germline CDR1 DFQATT, CDR2 SNEGSKA (reference sequence). The CDR3 totals 13 residues. V lost 6 bases and J 5 bases, leaving 14 bases between the germline ends. The CDR3 region has the DNA TGCAGTGCCGGAAACCCACTCGATCAGCCCCAGCATTTT. This encodes CSAGNPLDQPQHF.

This clonotype was seen many times. V and J are TRBV6-5 and TRBJ2-1, with D uncertain. Germline V CDR1 and CDR2: MNHEY, SVGAGI. The V end lost 0 bases, the J end lost 4 bases, and 4 bases lay between the germline ends. The CDR3 extends over 13 amino acids. CDR3 sequence (DNA): TGTGCCAGCAGTTACTCGGTGTACAATGAGCAGTTCTTC. Protein sequence: CASSYSVYNEQFF.

This chain connects TRBV4-2 to TRBJ1-2, with D possibly being TRBD1 (5 bases). Germline V gene data show CDR1 as LGHNA and CDR2 as YNFKEQ. V lost 0 bases and J 9 bases, leaving 11 bases between the germline ends. The CDR3 length is 13 residues. CDR3 nucleotide sequence: TGTGCCAGCAGCCAAGATCAGGGCGGGAGCTACACCTTC. Protein: CASSQDQGGSYTF.

This clonotype occurred many times. The chain recombines TRBV5-5 with TRBJ2-7, with 8 nucleotides matching TRBD1. Per germline, CDR1 SGHKS and CDR2 YYEKEE (reference sequence). The CDR3 totals 16 residues. V was pared by 5 bases and J by 1 base, with 11 bases of the junction left unmatched. The CDR3 DNA reads as TGTGCCAGCAGAAAATCAGGGGGCCCAGGATCCTACGAGCAGTACGTC. It encodes CASRKSGGPGSYEQYV.

This clonotype was counted a single time. The J gene is TRBJ2-1, the V gene TRBV7-9; maybe TRBD2 (5 bases). CDR3 length: 15 amino acids. Trimming pared 9 bases from V and 3 bases from J, leaving 18 bases between. From germline, CDR1 is SEHNR and CDR2 FQNEAQ (reference sequence). The CDR3 protein is CARSPGVLCYNEQFF. DNA for the CDR3: TGTGCCAGGAGCCCCGGGGTGCTCTGCTACAATGAGCAGTTCTTC.

The chain joins TRBV5-5 to TRBJ2-2, with 7 bases aligning to TRBD1. With 9 bases clipped from V and 6 bases from J, the junction kept 14 bases outside the gene matches. The germline V gene has CDR1 SGHKS and CDR2 YYEKEE (reference sequence). There are 15 residues in the CDR3. The CDR3 loop is CAIGPGKGAAGELFF. In DNA, the CDR3 is TGTGCCATCGGCCCCGGGAAGGGGGCGGCCGGGGAGCTGTTTTTT.

This clonotype was detected ten times or more. V usage is TRBV6-1 and J usage is TRBJ1-1, with D possibly being TRBD1 (5 bases). CDR3 length: 13 residues. Trimming removed 6 bases at V and 6 bases at J, with 14 bases between. CDR1 is MNHNS, CDR2 SASEGT, per germline. DNA of the CDR3: TGTGCCAGCAGCCTAAGCATGGGGGCTGAAGCTTTCTTT. Translating gives CASSLSMGAEAFF.

The chain has TRBV20-1 and TRBJ1-1, with D perhaps matching TRBD1 (6 bases). CDR1 is DFQATT, CDR2 SNEGSKA, per germline (reference sequence). This CDR3 comprises 16 residues. V was shortened by 4 bases and J by 0 bases, with 18 bases between the two germline ends. DNA for the CDR3: TGCAGTGCTATGGGCCTTCCTTGGACAGTGAACACTGAAGCTTTCTTT. Translation gives CSAMGLPWTVNTEAFF.

The table lists this clonotype with many counts. J is TRBJ2-7 and V is TRBV28; D gene uncertain. The V end was cut by 1 base, the J end by 4 bases, with 8 bases between. Germline values: CDR1 MDHEN, CDR2 SYDVKM. This CDR3 region has 13 residues. The CDR3 DNA is TGTGCCAGCAGTTTATTAGGGAATTACGAGCAGTACGTC. Protein sequence: CASSLLGNYEQYV.

This clonotype was seen a few times. The chain is built from TRBV7-2 and TRBJ1-5; TRBD1 matches 9 bases. CDR1 SGHTA and CDR2 FQGNSA come from the germline V gene. J lost 2 bases, V lost 5 bases, and 4 bases had no gene match. The CDR3 has 15 residues. CDR3 sequence: CASSATGGRNQPQHF. The CDR3 DNA follows: TGTGCCAGCAGCGCTACAGGGGGCCGCAATCAGCCCCAGCATTTT.

The V gene is TRBV7-9, the J gene TRBJ2-7; TRBD1 aligns across 9 bases. V was pared by 4 bases and J by 5 bases, with 15 bases of the junction left unmatched. Germline values: CDR1 SEHNR, CDR2 FQNEAQ (reference sequence). The CDR3 contains 17 residues. The CDR3 is CASSSEVYGTGNHEQYF. The DNA for the CDR3 is TGTGCCAGCAGCTCGGAAGTATACGGGACAGGGAACCACGAGCAGTACTTC.

This clonotype has just a few counts. The genes are TRBV27 and TRBJ1-2; D is uncertain. The CDR3 is made up of 13 amino acids. Between the trimmed V and J ends, which lost 6 bases and 1 base, there was a span of 9 bases. Per germline, CDR1 MNHEY and CDR2 SMNVEV (reference sequence). CDR3 sequence (DNA): TGTGCCAGCAGCCCTGGGGTTAACTATGGCTACACCTTC. This encodes CASSPGVNYGYTF.

Ten or more counts support this clonotype. The chain links TRBV11-2 to TRBJ2-7; D unresolved. V lost 1 base and J lost 5, with 3 bases in between. This CDR3 contains 11 residues. From germline, CDR1 is SGHAT and CDR2 FQNNGV. The CDR3 DNA follows: TGTGCCAGCAGCTTAGCCCACGAGCAGTACTTC. Amino acids: CASSLAHEQYF.

This clonotype was observed many times. The V and J genes are TRBV6-1 and TRBJ1-4; a possible D gene is TRBD1 (6 bases). Germline loops: CDR1 MNHNS, CDR2 SASEGT. Trimming stripped 4 bases from V and 4 bases from J, with 13 bases between. The CDR3 length is 15 residues. CDR3 region: CASSARGLINEKLFF. CDR3 sequence (DNA): TGTGCCAGCAGTGCCAGGGGACTTATTAATGAAAAACTGTTTTTT.

This clonotype was counted a few times. The genes are TRBV28 and TRBJ2-3; 7 bases fit TRBD1. Germline CDR1 and CDR2: MDHEN and SYDVKM. This CDR3 has 14 residues. V dropped 5 bases and J dropped 3; count of bases not matched to a gene: 5. The CDR3 reads CASSPYRGTDTQYF. CDR3 sequence (DNA): TGTGCCAGCAGTCCATACAGGGGAACAGATACGCAGTATTTT.

In nucleotides, the CDR3 is TGTGCCATCAGTGAAACCAGGGGAGGCACAGATACGCAGTATTTT. This codes for CAISETRGGTDTQYF. The V and J genes are TRBV10-3 and TRBJ2-3, with D maybe TRBD1 (6 bases). CDR1 ENHRY and CDR2 SYGVKD come from the germline V gene. There are 15 residues in the CDR3. With 3 bases removed from V and 1 base from J, the gap between germline ends came to 11 bases.

The rearrangement links TRBV7-2 to TRBJ1-1; D unresolved. The germline V and J ends were trimmed by 5 bases and 6 bases, with 13 bases remaining between them. The CDR3 is made up of 13 amino acids. Germline loops: CDR1 SGHTA, CDR2 FQGNSA. CDR3 sequence: CASSPVGSAEAFF. The CDR3 nucleotides are TGTGCCAGCAGCCCCGTGGGGTCGGCTGAAGCTTTCTTT.

The gene calls are TRBV12-3 or TRBV12-4 and TRBJ1-5, with D tentatively TRBD1 (5 bases). The V gene lost 4 bases and the J gene lost 4 bases, with 14 bases spanning the gap. This CDR3 has 15 amino acids. CDR3: CASSSGTGGNQPQHF. The CDR3 DNA reads as TGTGCCAGCAGTTCTGGGACTGGGGGAAATCAGCCCCAGCATTTT.

This clonotype was observed many times. This chain joins TRBV27 and TRBJ1-1; D is uncertain. CDR1 is MNHEY, CDR2 SMNVEV, per germline (reference sequence). CDR3 length: 14 residues. V lost 5 bases and J lost 0, with 10 bases in between. The CDR3: CASSEIGLNTEAFF. The CDR3 coding sequence is TGTGCCAGCAGTGAGATAGGATTGAACACTGAAGCTTTCTTT.

At least ten counts were recorded for this clonotype. The V and J genes are TRBV6-5 and TRBJ2-1; D is undetermined. The germline V gene encodes CDR1 MNHEY and CDR2 SVGAGI. The CDR3 is 14 amino acids. Trimming left V 0 bases short and J 8 bases short, with 11 bases between. CDR3 nucleotides: TGTGCCAGCAGTTACTCGAGTGCGGTGGATGAGCAGTTCTTC. It translates to CASSYSSAVDEQFF.

This clonotype was counted between two and nine times. This chain connects TRBV20-1 to TRBJ2-1, with D perhaps matching TRBD1 (5 bases). CDR1 and CDR2 from the germline V gene are DFQATT and SNEGSKA (reference sequence). This CDR3 is 20 amino acids long. Trimming cost V 0 bases and J 6 bases, with 30 bases left between them. The CDR3 sequence is CSARDRWGRGSSKYVNEQFF. CDR3 sequence (DNA): TGCAGTGCTAGAGATAGATGGGGAAGGGGTTCCTCCAAATATGTCAATGAGCAGTTCTTC.

The sample holds many counts of this clonotype. The rearrangement joins TRBV9 to TRBJ1-5; D ambiguous. Germline loops: CDR1 SGDLS, CDR2 YYNGEE. The CDR3 extends over 14 amino acids. Between the trimmed V and J ends, which lost 2 bases and 3 bases, there was a span of 9 bases. CDR3 protein: CASSVAGDNQPQHF. In DNA, the CDR3 is TGTGCCAGCAGCGTTGCAGGAGACAATCAGCCCCAGCATTTT.

This clonotype appeared many times. This chain connects TRBV7-9 to TRBJ2-7, with a tentative D call TRBD1 (5 bases). This CDR3 has 12 amino acids. The ends were cut back, 0 bases at V and 5 bases at J, with 5 bases in the middle. The germline V gene has CDR1 SEHNR and CDR2 FQNEAQ (reference sequence). The CDR3 DNA is TGTGCCAGCAGCTTAGCAGGGGACGAGCAGTACTTC. Its protein product is CASSLAGDEQYF.

The chain recombines TRBV18 with TRBJ2-1; 8 nucleotides line up with TRBD2. The J segment lost 3 bases and the V segment lost 6 bases, leaving 10 bases of the junction unmatched. The CDR3 covers 16 residues. From germline, CDR1 is KGHSH and CDR2 LQKENI. CDR3 sequence: CASSPPSAGDYNEQFF. The CDR3 DNA reads TGTGCCAGCTCGCCGCCCTCAGCGGGGGACTACAATGAGCAGTTCTTC.